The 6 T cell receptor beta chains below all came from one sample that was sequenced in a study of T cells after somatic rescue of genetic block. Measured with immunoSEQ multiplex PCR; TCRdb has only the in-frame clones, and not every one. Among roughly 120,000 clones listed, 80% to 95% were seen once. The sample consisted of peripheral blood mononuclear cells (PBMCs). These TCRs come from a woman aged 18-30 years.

The CDR3, as DNA: TGTGCCAGCAGTGAATCTGTACGTGGATATAATTCACCCCTCCACTTT. It encodes CASSESVRGYNSPLHF. The genes are TRBV25-1 and TRBJ1-6, with D uncertain. Germline V lookup: CDR1 MGHDK, CDR2 SYGVNS. With 1 base removed from V and 4 bases from J, the gap between germline ends came to 11 bases. The CDR3 is made up of 16 amino acids.

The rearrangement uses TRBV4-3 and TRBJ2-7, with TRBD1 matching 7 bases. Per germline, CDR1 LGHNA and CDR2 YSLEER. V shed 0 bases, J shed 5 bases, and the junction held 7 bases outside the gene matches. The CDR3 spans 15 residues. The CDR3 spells CASSQEFQGDHEQYF. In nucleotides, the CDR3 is TGCGCCAGCAGCCAAGAATTTCAGGGGGATCACGAGCAGTACTTC.

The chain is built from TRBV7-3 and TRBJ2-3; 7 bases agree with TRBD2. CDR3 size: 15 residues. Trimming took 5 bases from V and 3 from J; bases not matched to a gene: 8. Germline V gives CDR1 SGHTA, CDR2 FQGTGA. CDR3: CASSPKSGETDTQYF. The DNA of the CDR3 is TGTGCCAGCAGCCCTAAGAGCGGGGAGACAGATACGCAGTATTTT. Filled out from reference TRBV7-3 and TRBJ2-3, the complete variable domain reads GAGVSQTPSNKVTEKGKYVELRCDPISGHTALYWYRQSLGQGPEFLIYFQGTGAADDSGLPNDRFFAVRPEGSVSTLKIQRTERGDSAVYLCASSPKSGETDTQYFGPGTRLTVL.

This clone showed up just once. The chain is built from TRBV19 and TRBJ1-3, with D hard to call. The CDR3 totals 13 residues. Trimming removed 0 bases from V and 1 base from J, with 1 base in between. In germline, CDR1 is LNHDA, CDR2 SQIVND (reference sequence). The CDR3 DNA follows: TGTGCCAGTAGTATAGAGTCTGGAAACACCATATATTTT. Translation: CASSIESGNTIYF.

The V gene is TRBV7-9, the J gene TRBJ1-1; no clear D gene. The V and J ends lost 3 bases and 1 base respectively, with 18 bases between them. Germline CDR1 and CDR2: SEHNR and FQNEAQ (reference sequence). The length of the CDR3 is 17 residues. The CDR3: CASSFGPTPPSNTEAFF. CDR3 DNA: TGTGCCAGCAGCTTTGGCCCTACGCCCCCTTCGAACACTGAAGCTTTCTTT.

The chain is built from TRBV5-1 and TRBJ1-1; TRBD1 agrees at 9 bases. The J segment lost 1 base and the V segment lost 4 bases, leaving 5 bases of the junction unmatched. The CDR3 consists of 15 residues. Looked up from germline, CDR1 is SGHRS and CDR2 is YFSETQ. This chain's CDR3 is CASSGRTGENTEAFF. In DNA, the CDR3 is TGCGCCAGCAGCGGTAGGACAGGGGAGAACACTGAAGCTTTCTTT.